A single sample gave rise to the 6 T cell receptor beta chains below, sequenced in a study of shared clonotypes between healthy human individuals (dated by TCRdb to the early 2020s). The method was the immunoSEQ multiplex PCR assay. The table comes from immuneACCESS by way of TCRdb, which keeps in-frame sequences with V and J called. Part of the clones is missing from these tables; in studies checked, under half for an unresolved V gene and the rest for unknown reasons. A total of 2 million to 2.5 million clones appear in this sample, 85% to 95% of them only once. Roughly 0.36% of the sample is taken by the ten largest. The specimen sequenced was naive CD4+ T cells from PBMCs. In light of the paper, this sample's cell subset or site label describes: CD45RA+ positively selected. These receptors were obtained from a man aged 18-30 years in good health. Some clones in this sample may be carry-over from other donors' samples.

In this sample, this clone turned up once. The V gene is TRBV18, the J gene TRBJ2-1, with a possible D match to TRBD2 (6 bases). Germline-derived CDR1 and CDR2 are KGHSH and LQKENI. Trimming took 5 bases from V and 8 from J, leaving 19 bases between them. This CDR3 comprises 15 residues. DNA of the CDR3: TGTGCCAGCTCAAACCCGGGACTCCTGGGTCATGAGCAGTTCTTC. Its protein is CASSNPGLLGHEQFF.

This CDR3 is CASSPSGSDEQYF. CDR3 nucleotides: TGTGCCAGCAGCCCCAGTGGTAGCGACGAGCAGTACTTC. This sequence joins TRBV11-3 and TRBJ2-7, with TRBD2 as a possible D gene (5 bases). Between the trimmed V and J ends, which lost 5 bases and 5 bases, there was a span of 13 bases. The germline CDR1 and CDR2 sequences are SGHNT and YENEEA. The CDR3 extends over 13 amino acids.

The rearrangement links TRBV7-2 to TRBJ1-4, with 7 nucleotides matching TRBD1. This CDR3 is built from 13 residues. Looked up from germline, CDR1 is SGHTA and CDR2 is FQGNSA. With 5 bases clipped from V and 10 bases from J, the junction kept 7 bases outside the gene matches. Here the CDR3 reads CASSPGQTGKLFF. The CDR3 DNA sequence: TGTGCCAGCAGCCCGGGACAGACCGGAAAACTGTTTTTT.

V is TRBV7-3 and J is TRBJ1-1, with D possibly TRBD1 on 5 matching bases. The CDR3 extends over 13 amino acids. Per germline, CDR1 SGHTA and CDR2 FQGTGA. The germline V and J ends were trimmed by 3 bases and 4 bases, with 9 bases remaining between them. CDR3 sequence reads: CASSFVGTTEAFF. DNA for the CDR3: TGTGCCAGCAGCTTTGTAGGGACCACTGAAGCTTTCTTT.

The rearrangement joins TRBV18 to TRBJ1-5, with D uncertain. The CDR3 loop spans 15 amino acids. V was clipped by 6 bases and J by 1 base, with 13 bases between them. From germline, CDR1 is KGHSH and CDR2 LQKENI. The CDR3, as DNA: TGTGCCAGCTCGTCTGCCAGGTCCAGCAATCAGCCCCAGCATTTT. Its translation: CASSSARSSNQPQHF.

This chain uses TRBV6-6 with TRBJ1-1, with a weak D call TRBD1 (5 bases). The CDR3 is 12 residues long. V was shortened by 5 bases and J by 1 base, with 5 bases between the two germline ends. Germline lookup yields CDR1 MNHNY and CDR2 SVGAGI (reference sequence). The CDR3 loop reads CASSDRNTEAFF. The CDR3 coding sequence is TGTGCCAGCAGTGACAGGAACACTGAAGCTTTCTTT.